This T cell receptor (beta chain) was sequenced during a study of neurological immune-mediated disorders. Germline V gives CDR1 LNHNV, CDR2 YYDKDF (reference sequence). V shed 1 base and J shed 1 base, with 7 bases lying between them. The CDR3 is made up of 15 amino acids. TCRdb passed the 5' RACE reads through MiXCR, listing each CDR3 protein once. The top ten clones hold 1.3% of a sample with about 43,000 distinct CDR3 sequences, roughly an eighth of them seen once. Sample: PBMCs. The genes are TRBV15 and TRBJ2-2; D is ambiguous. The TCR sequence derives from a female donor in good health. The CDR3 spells CATSRASWNTGELFF. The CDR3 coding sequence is TGTGCCACCAGCAGAGCTTCGTGGAACACCGGGGAGCTGTTTTTT.